Presented here are 16 T cell receptor beta chains from one specimen sequenced in a study of T cell repertoires in ileal Crohn's disease. TCRdb's table, derived via immunoSEQ multiplex PCR, lists solely in-frame clones and lacks some. The sample lists about 7,200 clones; 84% were seen once. The sequencing sample was made of ileal tissue. These receptors originate from an adult with Crohn's disease.

This chain uses TRBV2 with TRBJ2-5; possible D gene TRBD2, 6 bases. The CDR3 has 13 amino acids. CDR1 SNHLY and CDR2 FYNNEI come from the germline V gene. Trimming pared 6 bases from V and 5 bases from J, leaving 13 bases between. CDR3 residues: CASRRDGGETQYF. The CDR3, as DNA: TGTGCCAGCAGGAGAGACGGAGGGGAGACCCAGTACTTC.

This chain links TRBV6-6 with TRBJ1-4; no clear D. Germline loops: CDR1 MNHNY, CDR2 SVGAGI (reference sequence). V shed 5 bases and J shed 5 bases, with 15 bases lying between them. The CDR3 consists of 15 residues. Here the CDR3 DNA reads TGTGCCAGCAGTCCCCCGGGTGGTGGGAATGAAAAACTGTTTTTT. Its protein is CASSPPGGGNEKLFF.

The chain combines TRBV4-1 with TRBJ1-4; 7 positions match TRBD1. The junction had 3 bases not matched to a gene; V was cut back by 0 bases and J by 2 bases. CDR1 and CDR2 from the germline V gene are MGHRA and YSYEKL. The length of the CDR3 is 16 residues. The CDR3 nucleotides read TGCGCCAGCAGCCAAGAGACAGGGTCTACTAATGAAAAACTGTTTTTT. Translated: CASSQETGSTNEKLFF.

This clone was seen only a few times. The CDR3 spells CASSTLGTSGSDEQFF. As DNA, the CDR3 is TGTGCCAGTAGTACCCTTGGGACTAGCGGGAGCGATGAGCAGTTCTTC. The rearrangement joins TRBV19 to TRBJ2-1; 14 positions match TRBD2. Germline CDR1 and CDR2: LNHDA and SQIVND (reference sequence). There are 16 residues in the CDR3. Unmatched junction bases numbered 7, after V lost 4 bases and J lost 8 bases.

The chain joins TRBV4-1 to TRBJ1-5; 7 bases match TRBD1. Trimming at V came to 0 bases and at J to 6 bases, leaving 5 bases not matched to a gene. The CDR3 covers 15 residues. Looked up from germline, CDR1 is MGHRA and CDR2 is YSYEKL. CDR3 DNA: TGCGCCAGCAGCCAAGATGGGACAGTCTTTCAGCCCCAGCATTTT. Its protein product is CASSQDGTVFQPQHF.

The chain recombines TRBV5-6 with TRBJ2-4, with 8 nucleotides matching TRBD1. Per the germline V gene, CDR1 is SGHDT and CDR2 is YYEEEE. The CDR3 loop spans 15 amino acids. Trimming removed 4 bases from V and 1 base from J; junction bases left unmatched: 4. The CDR3 DNA reads as TGTGCCAGCAGCAAGCAGGGGGCGGCCAAAAACATTCAGTACTTC. This translates into CASSKQGAAKNIQYF.

The chain combines TRBV28 with TRBJ2-1, with TRBD1 identical over 11 bases. J was trimmed by 7 bases and V by 7 bases; bases with no gene match: 9. The length of the CDR3 is 15 residues. Germline values: CDR1 MDHEN, CDR2 SYDVKM. The CDR3: CASTPGQGARNEQFF. The CDR3 coding sequence is TGTGCCAGCACCCCCGGACAGGGGGCTCGAAATGAGCAGTTCTTC. The whole variable domain, filled in from reference TRBV28 and TRBJ2-1, reads DVKVTQSSRYLVKRTGEKVFLECVQDMDHENMFWYRQDPGLGLRLIYFSYDVKMKEKGDIPEGYSVSREKKERFSLILESASTNQTSMYLCASTPGQGARNEQFFGPGTRLTVL.

The genes are TRBV2 and TRBJ2-1; a possible D gene is TRBD1 (5 bases). The CDR3 spans 14 residues. V was clipped by 4 bases and J by 9 bases, with 16 bases between them. The V gene's germline CDR1 is SNHLY and CDR2 FYNNEI. The CDR3 sequence is CASSALPGKGEQFF. The DNA for the CDR3 is TGTGCCAGCAGTGCCCTCCCAGGGAAAGGTGAGCAGTTCTTC.

This chain joins TRBV28 and TRBJ1-2; D is possibly TRBD1 (6 bases). Trimming left V 2 bases short and J 4 bases short, with 20 bases between. CDR1 and CDR2 from the germline V gene are MDHEN and SYDVKM. The CDR3 runs to 17 residues. DNA for the CDR3: TGTGCCAGCAGTTTAGAGTGGCAGGGGAGGGGGTCCTATGGCTACACCTTC. This gives the protein CASSLEWQGRGSYGYTF.

The chain joins TRBV14 to TRBJ1-1; 11 bases are a match to TRBD1. The CDR3 is 15 amino acids. Looked up from germline, CDR1 is SGHDN and CDR2 is FVKESK. Germline trimming cut 4 bases from V and 3 bases from J; bases unmatched to any gene: 4. CDR3 sequence: CASSRGQGADTEAFF. As DNA, the CDR3 is TGTGCCAGCAGCCGAGGACAGGGGGCGGACACTGAAGCTTTCTTT.

As to this clone: The same CDR3 arises from other DNA sequences in this sample as well. This chain connects TRBV5-1 to TRBJ2-7; D remains unclear. The germline CDR1 and CDR2 sequences are SGHRS and YFSETQ. This CDR3 region has 15 residues. The V end lost 1 base, the J end lost 2 bases, and 13 bases lay between the germline ends. This CDR3 reads CASSLSSSPAYEQYF. Written as DNA, the CDR3 is TGCGCCAGCAGCTTGTCAAGTAGCCCTGCCTACGAGCAGTACTTC.

This chain joins TRBV28 and TRBJ2-2; 7 bases match TRBD2. CDR1 is MDHEN, CDR2 SYDVKM, per germline. V was pared by 6 bases and J by 7 bases, with 14 bases of the junction left unmatched. The CDR3 extends over 16 amino acids. The CDR3 here is CASSSRPPGGGGELFF. CDR3 DNA sequence: TGTGCCAGCAGCTCCCGACCCCCGGGGGGAGGCGGGGAGCTGTTTTTT. Variable domain in full (rest from reference TRBV28 and TRBJ2-2): DVKVTQSSRYLVKRTGEKVFLECVQDMDHENMFWYRQDPGLGLRLIYFSYDVKMKEKGDIPEGYSVSREKKERFSLILESASTNQTSMYLCASSSRPPGGGGELFFGEGSRLTVL.

This clone showed up just a few times. This chain connects TRBV6-5 to TRBJ1-6; D is unclear. This CDR3 has 14 residues. The V and J ends lost 2 bases and 9 bases respectively, with 11 bases between them. The germline gives CDR1 MNHEY, CDR2 SVGAGI. In nucleotides, the CDR3 is TGTGCCAGCAGTTACGGCGGTTCGGGTTCACCCCTCCACTTT. Encoded protein: CASSYGGSGSPLHF.

V is TRBV6-6 and J is TRBJ1-1, with a possible D match to TRBD1 (6 bases). The V gene lost 6 bases and the J gene lost 4 bases, with 18 bases spanning the gap. The germline V gene encodes CDR1 MNHNY and CDR2 SVGAGI (reference sequence). The CDR3 has 15 amino acids. The CDR3 is CASSSIEGGVTEAFF. DNA for the CDR3: TGTGCCAGCAGCTCAATCGAAGGGGGGGTCACTGAAGCTTTCTTT.

The V call is TRBV6-1, the J call TRBJ1-2; D remains unclear. Germline V CDR1 and CDR2: MNHNS, SASEGT. The CDR3 consists of 13 residues. V was pared by 5 bases and J by 8 bases, with 15 bases between. The CDR3 bases are TGTGCCAGCAGTTTAAACTTCGGGGAAGGCTACACCTTC. This codes for CASSLNFGEGYTF.

This clone was observed a single time. V gene TRBV18 combines with J gene TRBJ2-5; D remains unclear. The assigned J gene may be wrong: the sequence end matches TRBJ2-7 better. CDR1 and CDR2 from the germline V gene are KGHSH and LQKENI. The CDR3 extends over 15 amino acids. In nucleotides, the CDR3 is TGTGCCAGCTCACCACGAGGAGAATTATTCTACGAGCAGTACTTC. It translates to CASSPRGELFYEQYF.